This TCR beta chain was found in a study of memory CD4+ T cells and cytomegalovirus serostatus. General study findings and limits: Repertoires predicted CMV serostatus with median bootstrapped AUC of roughly 0.96. Each of around 69 CMV-associated TCRbeta sequences occurred in one to five individuals. The CMV-associated TCR signature appears largely within the CD4+ memory repertoire.

In the authors' methods: After removing out-of-frame reads, approximately 2 million distinct TCRbeta sequences remained. Only in-frame clones appear in the TCRdb table, and some are missing; sequencing was by immunoSEQ multiplex PCR. The DNA gave D and trimming, while V, J and clone size come from that table. The sample yields about 46,000 clones, roughly 80% seen once. With 3 bases clipped from V and 2 bases from J, the junction kept 8 bases outside the gene matches. Germline V lookup: CDR1 SGHTS, CDR2 YDEGEE. This CDR3 is built from 16 residues. Comment on this clone: Its antigen is undetermined.

The sort gate was single viable CD3+CD4+CD8-CD45RO+ cells for memory CD4+ T cells. The TCR sequence derives from an adult in good health and CMV-seronegative. The chain employs TRBV5-8 and TRBJ2-3; 8 positions agree with TRBD1. The sequenced material came from memory CD4+ T cells from blood. This CDR3 reads CASSSRTGRTTDTQYF. CDR3 sequence (DNA): TGTGCCAGCAGCTCCAGGACAGGGAGGACCACAGATACGCAGTATTTT.